The 23 T cell receptor beta chains in this list originate from one sample, sequenced in a study of cytotoxic CD8 clonotypes in ibrutinib-treated CLL. Sequencing was performed with immunoSEQ multiplex PCR; in TCRdb, only in-frame clones are kept and a portion is missing. The repertoire has 130,000 or so clones, 80% to 85% of them found once; the top ten carry 3.3%. Sequenced material: PBMCs, taken after 24 months of ibrutinib treatment. The receptors were gathered from a human donor with chronic lymphocytic leukemia.

This chain joins TRBV7-2 and TRBJ1-4; TRBD1 is a possible D gene (5 bases). CDR1 and CDR2 (germline): SGHTA, FQGNSA. The ends were cut back, 3 bases at V and 2 bases at J, with 10 bases in the middle. This CDR3 spans 15 amino acids. The CDR3 is CASSLEGATNEKLFF. The CDR3 bases are TGTGCCAGCAGCTTGGAAGGGGCGACTAATGAAAAACTGTTTTTT.

The rearrangement links TRBV4-3 to TRBJ2-3; 13 positions agree with TRBD2. CDR1 LGHNA and CDR2 YSLEER come from the germline V gene. After removal of 0 bases from V and 4 bases from J, the junction contained 10 bases not matched to a gene. The CDR3 covers 19 residues. DNA of the CDR3: TGCGCCAGCAGCCAAGATCTTACTAGCGGGGGGGCCGGGGCAGATACGCAGTATTTT. Translation gives CASSQDLTSGGAGADTQYF.

This clone is a singleton in its sample. Here the CDR3 DNA reads TGTGCCAGCAGCCCTCTGGGGGGGAGGGGCACAGATACGCAGTATTTT. It translates to CASSPLGGRGTDTQYF. This chain uses TRBV21-1 with TRBJ2-3; the table's D call, TRBD2, was not checked against the DNA. TRBV21-1 is described as a pseudogene. The CDR3 contains 16 residues.

The chain uses TRBV7-2 and TRBJ2-3, with no clear D. V lost 2 bases and J 1 base, leaving 7 bases between the germline ends. The CDR3 length is 14 residues. Germline V gene lookup returns CDR1 SGHTA and CDR2 FQGNSA. CDR3 loop: CASSLNEGTDTQYF. The CDR3 DNA follows: TGTGCCAGCAGCTTAAATGAGGGCACAGATACGCAGTATTTT.

This clone was counted only a few times. The chain recombines TRBV19 with TRBJ1-2; 7 bases line up with TRBD1. CDR1 and CDR2 (germline): LNHDA, SQIVND (reference sequence). This CDR3 is 11 amino acids long. J gave up 3 bases and V 9 bases, and 1 base lay outside the gene matches. CDR3 region: CASTGDYGYTF. For the CDR3, the DNA is TGTGCCAGCACAGGGGACTATGGCTACACCTTC.

The V gene is TRBV5-5, the J gene TRBJ2-3; D is ambiguous. This CDR3 region has 16 residues. Germline values: CDR1 SGHKS, CDR2 YYEKEE (reference sequence). Trimming left V 0 bases short and J 0 bases short, with 11 bases between. CDR3 nucleotides: TGTGCCAGCAGCTTGGTTTCCAGAACTAGCACAGATACGCAGTATTTT. Encoded protein: CASSLVSRTSTDTQYF.

The genes are TRBV5-1 and TRBJ1-1, with a weak D call TRBD1 (5 bases). The germline gives CDR1 SGHRS, CDR2 YFSETQ. The germline V and J ends were trimmed by 0 bases and 3 bases, with 15 bases remaining between them. There are 16 residues in the CDR3. In DNA, the CDR3 is TGCGCCAGCAGCTTGGGTGCAGGGAAGGGTGACACTGAAGCTTTCTTT. Protein product: CASSLGAGKGDTEAFF.

V and J are TRBV29-1 and TRBJ2-7; 9 nucleotides agree with TRBD2. The CDR3 sequence is 12 residues long. The trim removed 4 bases at V and 5 bases at J, leaving 3 bases unmatched. CDR1 SQVTM and CDR2 ANQGSEA come from the germline V gene. CDR3 loop: CSVGRGGDEQYF. In nucleotides, the CDR3 is TGCAGCGTTGGGCGGGGGGGAGACGAGCAGTACTTC.

The gene calls are TRBV5-5 and TRBJ2-2, with 7 bases lining up with TRBD1. Germline assignment: CDR1 SGHKS and CDR2 YYEKEE (reference sequence). The CDR3 totals 15 residues. Losses at the gene ends were 2 bases for V and 4 bases for J; bases not matched to a gene: 5. CDR3 sequence reads: CASSFRQGSTGELFF. The CDR3 nucleotides read TGTGCCAGCAGCTTTCGACAGGGAAGCACCGGGGAGCTGTTTTTT.

The chain joins TRBV29-1 to TRBJ1-4; D perhaps matches TRBD1 (6 bases). Between the trimmed V and J ends, which lost 0 bases and 3 bases, there was a span of 8 bases. CDR1 is SQVTM, CDR2 ANQGSEA, per germline. CDR3 length: 14 amino acids. CDR3 loop: CSVEEQGSNEKLFF. CDR3 DNA: TGCAGCGTTGAAGAACAGGGCTCTAATGAAAAACTGTTTTTT.

V and J are TRBV4-3 and TRBJ2-2; 7 nucleotides match TRBD2. The CDR3 runs to 18 residues. Trimming took 1 base from V and 3 from J; bases not matched to a gene: 11. Germline V lookup: CDR1 LGHNA, CDR2 YSLEER. The CDR3: CASSQVSGPTLDTGELFF. The CDR3 region has the DNA TGCGCCAGCAGCCAAGTTAGCGGGCCTACTTTGGACACCGGGGAGCTGTTTTTT.

This clone was observed once. The V call is TRBV30, the J call TRBJ2-3; the D is unclear. Germline V lookup: CDR1 GTSNPN, CDR2 SVGIG (reference sequence). V shed 2 bases and J shed 2 bases, with 14 bases lying between them. CDR3 length equals 15 residues. The CDR3 sequence is CAWSTTSWATDTQYF. The CDR3 region has the DNA TGTGCCTGGAGTACAACTTCGTGGGCCACAGATACGCAGTATTTT.

The rearrangement links TRBV7-3 to TRBJ1-5; TRBD1 matches at 10 bases. Germline V gives CDR1 SGHTA, CDR2 FQGTGA. V shed 5 bases, J shed 6 bases, and the junction held 4 bases outside the gene matches. There are 14 residues in the CDR3. In DNA form, the CDR3 reads TGTGCCAGCAGCCCGACAGGGGGCGGTCAGCCCCAGCATTTT. Translation gives CASSPTGGGQPQHF.

This clone was recorded only once. J is TRBJ1-4 and V is TRBV5-1; 9 bases agree with TRBD1. The CDR3 has 14 residues. J lost 7 bases, V lost 6 bases, and 7 bases had no gene match. The V gene's germline CDR1 is SGHRS and CDR2 YFSETQ. DNA for the CDR3: TGCGCCAGCACTTTGACAGGGGGAAGTGAAAAACTGTTTTTT. Translation: CASTLTGGSEKLFF.

The chain employs TRBV4-3 and TRBJ1-5; a weak D match, TRBD1 (5 bases). V dropped 5 bases and J dropped 0 bases, with 17 bases sitting between them. The CDR3 length is 17 residues. Germline values: CDR1 LGHNA, CDR2 YSLEER. The DNA for the CDR3 is TGCGCCAGCAGCGAAAGATGGGGGATTTATAGCAATCAGCCCCAGCATTTT. Translating it yields CASSERWGIYSNQPQHF.

This clone was seen more than once but under ten times. The chain couples TRBV20-1 to TRBJ1-2; D is undetermined. Germline lookup yields CDR1 DFQATT and CDR2 SNEGSKA (reference sequence). This CDR3 comprises 11 residues. Between the trimmed V and J ends, which lost 1 base and 7 bases, there was a span of 7 bases. CDR3 loop: CSARVGGGYTF. CDR3 sequence (DNA): TGCAGTGCTAGAGTGGGTGGTGGCTACACCTTC.

The gene calls are TRBV30 and TRBJ1-1; D not resolved. Per germline, CDR1 GTSNPN and CDR2 SVGIG (reference sequence). Trimming took off 3 bases at V and 1 base at J, with 3 bases between the two ends. The CDR3 covers 11 residues. CDR3 coding DNA: TGTGCCTGGAGAAGGAACACTGAAGCTTTCTTT. Protein product: CAWRRNTEAFF.

This clone was seen a handful of times. The chain links TRBV6-1 to TRBJ2-2; D might be TRBD1 (6 bases). This CDR3 has 13 amino acids. CDR1 is MNHNS, CDR2 SASEGT, per germline. V lost 0 bases to trimming and J lost 13 bases, with 12 bases between them. The CDR3 sequence is CASSEAGDTWLFF. CDR3 DNA sequence: TGTGCCAGCAGTGAAGCCGGGGACACGTGGCTGTTTTTT.

The J gene is TRBJ2-7, the V gene TRBV7-2; 9 nucleotides align to TRBD1. Looked up from germline, CDR1 is SGHTA and CDR2 is FQGNSA. Unmatched junction bases numbered 10, after V lost 2 bases and J lost 5 bases. The CDR3 loop spans 16 amino acids. The DNA for the CDR3 is TGTGCCAGCAGCTTATTTTGGAAGGGACAGGGTGACGAGCAGTACTTC. It codes for CASSLFWKGQGDEQYF.

This chain links TRBV29-1 with TRBJ1-3; possibly TRBD1 for D (5 bases). Germline CDR1 is SQVTM and CDR2 is ANQGSEA. V was cut by 5 bases and J by 0 bases, with 11 bases left in between. This CDR3 has 14 amino acids. In DNA, the CDR3 is TGCAGCGTTCGGACAATCCACTCTGGAAACACCATATATTTT. Translated: CSVRTIHSGNTIYF.

The chain joins TRBV10-3 to TRBJ1-1, with D possibly TRBD1 on 6 matching bases. The length of the CDR3 is 13 residues. V was cut by 6 bases and J by 1 base, with 9 bases left in between. CDR1 and CDR2 from the germline V gene are ENHRY and SYGVKD. The CDR3 spells CAIRGGPNTEAFF. CDR3 DNA: TGTGCCATCAGGGGGGGGCCGAACACTGAAGCTTTCTTT.

V and J are TRBV4-1 and TRBJ2-3, with 16 bases matching TRBD2. V was clipped by 2 bases and J by 2 bases; unmatched bases: 7. The CDR3 extends over 19 amino acids. The germline CDR1 and CDR2 sequences are MGHRA and YSYEKL. The CDR3 DNA is TGCGCCAGCAGCCAAACCGGGACTAGCGGGGGGGGTTTCACAGATACGCAGTATTTT. Amino acid sequence: CASSQTGTSGGGFTDTQYF.

This chain uses TRBV9 with TRBJ2-7; 13 bases line up with TRBD2. The V gene end was trimmed by 4 bases and the J gene end by 4 bases; junction bases not matched to a gene: 8. The CDR3 length is 16 residues. The germline V gene has CDR1 SGDLS and CDR2 YYNGEE. CDR3 nucleotides: TGTGCCAGCAGCCCCCTTGGACTAGCGGGGGAATACGAGCAGTACTTC. This gives the protein CASSPLGLAGEYEQYF. Variable domain in full (rest from reference TRBV9 and TRBJ2-7): DSGVTQTPKHLITATGQRVTLRCSPRSGDLSVYWYQQSLDQGLQFLIQYYNGEERAKGNILERFSAQQFPDLHSELNLSSLELGDSALYFCASSPLGLAGEYEQYFGPGTRLTVT.